This T cell receptor (beta chain) was captured by sequencing in a study of T cell repertoires in cytomegalovirus infection (dated by TCRdb to between 2018 and 2021). For context, the study as a whole: Donor HLA type was relevant to the analysis, because carriage of CMV infection together with the matching HLA type was indicated by public TCR beta signatures.

CDR1 and CDR2 (MNHEY, SMNVEV) derive from the germline V gene (reference sequence). V was cut back by 0 bases and J by 1 base, leaving a gap of 7 bases between them. The cysteine opens and the phenylalanine closes a CDR3 of 15 amino acids. Only the CDR3 region is kept as DNA, spanning 45 bases read in frame from base 1. On the study overall, not on this receptor specifically: The ex vivo response was dominated by HLA-C-restricted CMV-specific TCR beta clonotypes, which also provided the single most frequent clonotype in two of eight donors. Carriers of CMV infection plus the relevant HLA type were discriminated by the cumulative frequency of public TCR beta family members in the study cohort and in an independent approximately 350-donor cohort.

The sequencer listed for this sample is Illumina HiSeq 1500. The public sequencing data were trimmed at Q25 with fastp and processed into clonotypes with MiXCR by TCRdb, which kept only in-frame beta chains. Identical CDR3 proteins give one entry, which carries the most common genes and DNA. This sample is represented by nearly 650,000 distinct CDR3 sequences; 20% to 30% of them were singletons. Roughly 8% of the sample comes from the top ten. About this clonotype itself: No antigen is known for it. Base qualities are missing; no much larger clone stands one base away.

The V and J genes are TRBV27 and TRBJ2-1; the D gene is not confidently resolved. This receptor was obtained from a human donor in good health (CMV status not recorded). Some clones in this sample may be carry-over from other donors' samples. Source material: CD8+ T cells from PBMCs. The nucleotide sequence is TGTGCCAGCAGTTTATCATATGGGTCCTACAATGAGCAGTTCTTC. Its protein is CASSLSYGSYNEQFF.